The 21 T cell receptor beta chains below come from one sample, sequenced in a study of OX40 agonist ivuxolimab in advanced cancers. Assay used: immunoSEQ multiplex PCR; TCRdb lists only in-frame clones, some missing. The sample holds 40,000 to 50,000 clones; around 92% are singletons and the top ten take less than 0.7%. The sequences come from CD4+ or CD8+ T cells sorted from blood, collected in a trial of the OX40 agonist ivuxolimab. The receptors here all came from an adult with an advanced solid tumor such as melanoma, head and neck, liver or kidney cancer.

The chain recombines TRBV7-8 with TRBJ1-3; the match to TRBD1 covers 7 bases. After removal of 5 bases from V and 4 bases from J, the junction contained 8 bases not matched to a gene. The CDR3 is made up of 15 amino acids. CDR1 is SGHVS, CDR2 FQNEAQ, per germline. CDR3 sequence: CASSALGQRGNTIYF. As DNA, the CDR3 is TGTGCCAGCAGCGCCCTGGGACAGCGAGGAAACACCATATATTTT.

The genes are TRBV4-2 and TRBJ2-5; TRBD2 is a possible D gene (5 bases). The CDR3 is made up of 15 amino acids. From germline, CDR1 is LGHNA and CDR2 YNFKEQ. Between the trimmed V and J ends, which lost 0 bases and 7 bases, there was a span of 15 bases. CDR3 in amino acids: CASSQDRRALATQYF. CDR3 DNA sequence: TGTGCCAGCAGCCAAGATCGGCGGGCCCTAGCGACCCAGTACTTC.

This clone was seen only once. CDR3 sequence reads: CAWNPGENTEAFF. In nucleotides, the CDR3 is TGTGCCTGGAATCCGGGAGAGAACACTGAAGCTTTCTTT. The V gene is TRBV30, the J gene TRBJ1-1, with D hard to call. Germline CDR1 reads GTSNPN; CDR2 reads SVGIG (reference sequence). This CDR3 region has 13 residues. Trimming stripped 4 bases from V and 1 base from J, with 10 bases between.

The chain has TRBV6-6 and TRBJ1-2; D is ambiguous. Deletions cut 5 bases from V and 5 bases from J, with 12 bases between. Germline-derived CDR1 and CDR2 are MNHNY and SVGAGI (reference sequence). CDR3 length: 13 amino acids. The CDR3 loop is CASSPRRGYGYTF. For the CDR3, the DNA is TGTGCCAGCAGTCCCCGACGTGGATATGGCTACACCTTC.

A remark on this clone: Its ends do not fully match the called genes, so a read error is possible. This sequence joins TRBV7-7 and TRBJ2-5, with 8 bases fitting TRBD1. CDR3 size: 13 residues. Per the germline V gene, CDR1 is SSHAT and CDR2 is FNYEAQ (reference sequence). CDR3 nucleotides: TGTGCTAGCAGCCCCGACAGGGGAGGGACCCAGTACTTC. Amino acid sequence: CASSPDRGGTQYF. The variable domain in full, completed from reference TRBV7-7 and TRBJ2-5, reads GAGVSQSPRYKVTKRGQDVTLRCDPISSHATLYWYQQALGQGPEFLTYFNYEAQPDKSGLPSDRFSAERPEGSISTLTIQRTEQRDSAMYRCASSPDRGGTQYFGPGTRLLVL.

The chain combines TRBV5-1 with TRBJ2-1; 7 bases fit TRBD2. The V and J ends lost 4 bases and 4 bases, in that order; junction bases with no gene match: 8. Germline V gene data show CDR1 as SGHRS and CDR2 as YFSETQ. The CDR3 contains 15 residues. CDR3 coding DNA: TGCGCCAGCAGCAGCGGGACCGGACGTTACAATGAGCAGTTCTTC. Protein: CASSSGTGRYNEQFF.

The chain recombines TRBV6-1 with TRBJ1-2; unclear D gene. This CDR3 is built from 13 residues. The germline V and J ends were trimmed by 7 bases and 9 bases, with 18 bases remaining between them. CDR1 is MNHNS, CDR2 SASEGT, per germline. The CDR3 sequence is CASKSPGERRYTF. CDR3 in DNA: TGTGCCAGCAAATCGCCTGGGGAAAGGCGCTACACCTTC.

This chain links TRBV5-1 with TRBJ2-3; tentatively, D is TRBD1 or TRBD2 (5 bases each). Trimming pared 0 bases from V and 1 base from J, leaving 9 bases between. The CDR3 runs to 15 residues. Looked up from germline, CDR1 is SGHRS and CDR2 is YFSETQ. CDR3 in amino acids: CASSLAGAGTDTQYF. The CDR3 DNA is TGCGCCAGCAGCTTGGCCGGGGCAGGCACAGATACGCAGTATTTT. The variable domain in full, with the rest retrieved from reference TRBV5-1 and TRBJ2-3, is KAGVTQTPRYLIKTRGQQVTLSCSPISGHRSVSWYQQTPGQGLQFLFEYFSETQRNKGNFPGRFSGRQFSNSRSEMNVSTLELGDSALYLCASSLAGAGTDTQYFGPGTRLTVL.

The CDR3 region has the DNA TGTGCCACCAGCAGGGCAGGGTCCGGGGCCGGGGAGCTGTTTTTT. Its translation: CATSRAGSGAGELFF. V usage is TRBV15 and J usage is TRBJ2-2; D is perhaps TRBD1 or TRBD2 (5 bases each). CDR1 LNHNV and CDR2 YYDKDF come from the germline V gene (reference sequence). V was trimmed by 3 bases and J by 6 bases, leaving 14 bases between them. CDR3 length equals 15 residues. Together with reference TRBV15 and TRBJ2-2, the CDR3 gives the full variable domain: DAMVIQNPRYQVTQFGKPVTLSCSQTLNHNVMYWYQQKSSQAPKLLFHYYDKDFNNEADTPDNFQSRRPNTSFCFLDIRSPGLGDTAMYLCATSRAGSGAGELFFGEGSRLTVL.

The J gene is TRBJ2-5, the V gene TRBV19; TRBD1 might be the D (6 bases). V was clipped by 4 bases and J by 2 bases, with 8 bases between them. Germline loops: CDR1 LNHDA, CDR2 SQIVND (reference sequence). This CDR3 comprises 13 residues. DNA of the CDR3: TGTGCCAGTAGTAACGGACAGCAAGAGACCCAGTACTTC. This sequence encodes CASSNGQQETQYF. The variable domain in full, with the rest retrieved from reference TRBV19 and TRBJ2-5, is DGGITQSPKYLFRKEGQNVTLSCEQNLNHDAMYWYRQDPGQGLRLIYYSQIVNDFQKGDIAEGYSVSREKKESFPLTVTSAQKNPTAFYLCASSNGQQETQYFGPGTRLLVL.

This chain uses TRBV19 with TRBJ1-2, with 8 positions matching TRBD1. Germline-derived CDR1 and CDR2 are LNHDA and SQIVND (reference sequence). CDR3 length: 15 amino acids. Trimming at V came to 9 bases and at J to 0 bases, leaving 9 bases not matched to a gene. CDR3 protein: CASRDRTSTNYGYTF. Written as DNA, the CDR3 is TGTGCCAGCCGGGACAGGACATCTACTAACTATGGCTACACCTTC.

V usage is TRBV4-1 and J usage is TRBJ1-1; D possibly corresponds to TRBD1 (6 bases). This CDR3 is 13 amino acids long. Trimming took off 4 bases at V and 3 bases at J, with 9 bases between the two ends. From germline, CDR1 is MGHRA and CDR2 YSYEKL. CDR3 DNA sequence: TGCGCCAGCAGCCCACAGGGATACACTGAAGCTTTCTTT. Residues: CASSPQGYTEAFF.

In DNA, the CDR3 is TGTGCCAGCAGACGACAGGGAGGGGAGCTGTTTTTT. It encodes CASRRQGGELFF. The chain carries TRBV6-5 and TRBJ2-2, with 7 bases lining up with TRBD1. CDR3 length equals 12 residues. Per germline, CDR1 MNHEY and CDR2 SVGAGI. With 6 bases clipped from V and 8 bases from J, the junction kept 3 bases outside the gene matches.

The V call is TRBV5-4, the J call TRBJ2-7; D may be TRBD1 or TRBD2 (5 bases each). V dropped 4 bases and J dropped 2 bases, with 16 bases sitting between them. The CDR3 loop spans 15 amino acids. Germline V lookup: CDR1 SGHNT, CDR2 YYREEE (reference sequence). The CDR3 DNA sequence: TGTGCCAGCAGCCTATCCGGGACGGCTGCCTACGAGCAGTACTTC. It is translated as CASSLSGTAAYEQYF.

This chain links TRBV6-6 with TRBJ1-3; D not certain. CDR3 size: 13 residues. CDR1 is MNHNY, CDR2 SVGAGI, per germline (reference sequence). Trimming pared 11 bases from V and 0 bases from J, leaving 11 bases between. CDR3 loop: CASGGDSGNTIYF. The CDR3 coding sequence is TGTGCCTCCGGCGGGGACTCTGGAAACACCATATATTTT.

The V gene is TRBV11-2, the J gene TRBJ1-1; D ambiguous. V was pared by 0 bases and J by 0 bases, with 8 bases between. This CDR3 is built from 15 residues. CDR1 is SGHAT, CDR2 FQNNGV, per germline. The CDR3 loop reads CASSLEGNLNTEAFF. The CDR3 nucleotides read TGTGCCAGCAGCTTAGAAGGGAACCTGAACACTGAAGCTTTCTTT.

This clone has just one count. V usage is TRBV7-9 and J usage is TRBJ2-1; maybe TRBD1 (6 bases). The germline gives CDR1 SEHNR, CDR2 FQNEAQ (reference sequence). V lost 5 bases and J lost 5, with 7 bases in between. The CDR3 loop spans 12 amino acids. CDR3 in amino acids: CASSRDNNEQFF. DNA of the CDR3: TGTGCCAGCAGCCGGGACAACAATGAGCAGTTCTTC.

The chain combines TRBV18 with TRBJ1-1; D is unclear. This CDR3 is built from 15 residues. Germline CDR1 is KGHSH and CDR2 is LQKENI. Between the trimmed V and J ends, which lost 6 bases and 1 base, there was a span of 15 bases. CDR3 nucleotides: TGTGCCAGCTCCCCGACTGGACTGCAGAACACTGAAGCTTTCTTT. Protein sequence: CASSPTGLQNTEAFF.

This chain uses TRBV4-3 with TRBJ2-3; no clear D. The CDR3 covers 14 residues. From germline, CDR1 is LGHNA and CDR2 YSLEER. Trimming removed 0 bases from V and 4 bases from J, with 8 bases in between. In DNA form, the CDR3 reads TGCGCCAGCAGCCAAGAATGGGCCTCAGATACGCAGTATTTT. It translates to CASSQEWASDTQYF.

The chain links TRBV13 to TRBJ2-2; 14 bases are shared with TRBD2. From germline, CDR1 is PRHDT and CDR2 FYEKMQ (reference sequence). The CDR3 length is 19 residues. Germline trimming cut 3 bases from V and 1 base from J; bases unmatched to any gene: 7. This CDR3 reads CASSLRSGLAGGNTGELFF. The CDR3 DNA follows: TGTGCCAGCAGCTTGAGATCAGGACTAGCGGGGGGGAACACCGGGGAGCTGTTTTTT.

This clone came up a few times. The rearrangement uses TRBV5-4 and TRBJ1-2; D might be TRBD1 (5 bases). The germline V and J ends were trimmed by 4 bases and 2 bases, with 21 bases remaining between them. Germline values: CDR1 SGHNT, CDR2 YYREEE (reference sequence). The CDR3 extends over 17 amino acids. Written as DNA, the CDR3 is TGTGCCAGCAGCGGACCGGGCCCCCAGGGCCTCAACTATGGCTACACCTTC. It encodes CASSGPGPQGLNYGYTF.